The 12 T cell receptor beta chains below were found in one sample sequenced in a study of technical replicates of blood from a few donors. Sequencing was performed with immunoSEQ multiplex PCR; in TCRdb, only in-frame clones are kept and a portion is missing. Of tens of thousands of clones listed, 96% are singletons. The source material was T cells isolated from PBMCs. Receptors originate from a human donor in good health.

The rearrangement uses TRBV10-1 and TRBJ2-4; D is unclear. The CDR3 is made up of 15 amino acids. From germline, CDR1 is WNHNN and CDR2 SYGVQD (reference sequence). Deletions cut 8 bases from V and 4 bases from J, with 18 bases between. The CDR3 DNA follows: TGCGCCAGCCCGTGGGCTCCCGGAAGGAAAAACATTCAGTACTTC. Amino acids: CASPWAPGRKNIQYF.

The chain recombines TRBV18 with TRBJ1-1, with TRBD1 as a possible D gene (5 bases). CDR3 length: 16 amino acids. With 0 bases removed from V and 0 bases from J, the gap between germline ends came to 11 bases. Per germline, CDR1 KGHSH and CDR2 LQKENI. CDR3: CASSPPSDSMNTEAFF. The CDR3 coding sequence is TGTGCCAGCTCACCACCTTCCGACAGCATGAACACTGAAGCTTTCTTT.

The genes are TRBV7-6 and TRBJ2-5, with TRBD2 identical over 13 bases. The trim removed 1 base at V and 2 bases at J, leaving 1 base unmatched. CDR1 is SGHVS, CDR2 FNYEAQ, per germline. The CDR3 sequence is 16 residues long. CDR3 nucleotide sequence: TGTGCCAGCAGCTTAGGACTAGCGGGAGGACAAGAGACCCAGTACTTC. As protein: CASSLGLAGGQETQYF.

The table lists this clone with a count of one. This chain connects TRBV29-1 to TRBJ2-1, with 11 bases fitting TRBD2. The V gene's germline CDR1 is SQVTM and CDR2 ANQGSEA. The V segment lost 5 bases and the J segment 0 bases; nucleotides outside the gene matches: 6. The CDR3 is 16 amino acids. CDR3 nucleotides: TGCAGCGTTCGAACGACTAGCGGGAACTCCTACAATGAGCAGTTCTTC. Its translation: CSVRTTSGNSYNEQFF.

The rearrangement joins TRBV11-2 to TRBJ1-5; D is ambiguous. From germline, CDR1 is SGHAT and CDR2 FQNNGV. V dropped 1 base and J dropped 5 bases, with 6 bases sitting between them. The CDR3 loop spans 13 amino acids. The CDR3 region has the DNA TGTGCCAGCAGCTTAGTGTCGGATCAGCCCCAGCATTTT. This sequence encodes CASSLVSDQPQHF.

The chain carries TRBV5-1 and TRBJ1-2, with a weak D call TRBD1 (6 bases). With 5 bases removed from V and 0 bases from J, the gap between germline ends came to 26 bases. There are 19 residues in the CDR3. The germline V gene has CDR1 SGHRS and CDR2 YFSETQ. CDR3 sequence reads: CASSSTTGNYLPANYGYTF. As DNA, the CDR3 is TGCGCCAGCAGTTCGACGACAGGCAACTACTTACCTGCTAACTATGGCTACACCTTC.

The chain combines TRBV7-6 with TRBJ2-5; no reliable D call. The ends were cut back, 2 bases at V and 2 bases at J, with 12 bases in the middle. The V gene's germline CDR1 is SGHVS and CDR2 FNYEAQ. The CDR3 consists of 15 residues. The CDR3 coding sequence is TGTGCCAGCAGCTTACACTCTCTAGAGCAAGAGACCCAGTACTTC. Its protein product is CASSLHSLEQETQYF.

The chain couples TRBV14 to TRBJ2-1, with D possibly matching TRBD1 (6 bases). The CDR3 spans 17 residues. Trimming stripped 1 base from V and 0 bases from J, with 13 bases between. CDR1 is SGHDN and CDR2 is FVKESK in the germline V gene. The CDR3 DNA is TGTGCCAGCAGCCAAGCACAGGGAACCCTCTCCTACAATGAGCAGTTCTTC. Its translation is CASSQAQGTLSYNEQFF.

The chain couples TRBV7-9 to TRBJ2-3, with 8 bases fitting TRBD1. V shed 5 bases, J shed 0 bases, and the junction held 7 bases outside the gene matches. CDR1 and CDR2 (germline): SEHNR, FQNEAQ (reference sequence). The CDR3 loop spans 16 amino acids. The CDR3 loop is CASSPRGQTSTDTQYF. CDR3 coding DNA: TGTGCCAGCAGCCCCAGGGGGCAGACTAGCACAGATACGCAGTATTTT.

The genes are TRBV6-5 and TRBJ2-7; 7 nucleotides agree with TRBD1. The CDR3 consists of 11 residues. Per germline, CDR1 MNHEY and CDR2 SVGAGI. After removal of 5 bases from V and 8 bases from J, the junction contained 3 bases not matched to a gene. The CDR3 DNA reads as TGTGCCAGCAGTCAGACAGGGAAGCAGTACTTC. Translation gives CASSQTGKQYF.

CDR3 coding DNA: TGTGCCATCCAGGGGGGCAATGAGCAGTTCTTC. Amino acid sequence: CAIQGGNEQFF. The V call is TRBV28, the J call TRBJ2-1, with a tentative D call TRBD1 (7 bases). Germline V CDR1 and CDR2: MDHEN, SYDVKM. Trimming stripped 10 bases from V and 6 bases from J, with 10 bases between. The CDR3 extends over 11 amino acids. The whole variable domain, filled in from reference TRBV28 and TRBJ2-1, reads DVKVTQSSRYLVKRTGEKVFLECVQDMDHENMFWYRQDPGLGLRLIYFSYDVKMKEKGDIPEGYSVSREKKERFSLILESASTNQTSMYLCAIQGGNEQFFGPGTRLTVL.

The chain uses TRBV12-5 and TRBJ2-7; D is ambiguous. Trimming removed 1 base from V and 6 bases from J, with 16 bases in between. The length of the CDR3 is 15 residues. The germline V gene encodes CDR1 LGHNT and CDR2 FRNRAP. This CDR3 reads CASGLGQTGSGEQYF. The CDR3 region has the DNA TGTGCTAGTGGTTTGGGTCAGACCGGGTCGGGCGAGCAGTACTTC.